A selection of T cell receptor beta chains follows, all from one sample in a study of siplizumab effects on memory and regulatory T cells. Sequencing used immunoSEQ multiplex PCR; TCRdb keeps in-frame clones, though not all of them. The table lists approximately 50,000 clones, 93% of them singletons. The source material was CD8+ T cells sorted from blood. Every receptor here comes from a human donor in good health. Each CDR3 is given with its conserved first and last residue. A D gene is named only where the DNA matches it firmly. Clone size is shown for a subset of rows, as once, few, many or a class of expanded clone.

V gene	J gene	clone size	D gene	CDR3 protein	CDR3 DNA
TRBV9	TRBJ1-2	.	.	CASSVGGAPLSNYGYTF	TGTGCCAGCAGCGTAGGCGGGGCTCCCCTATCTAACTATGGCTACACCTTC
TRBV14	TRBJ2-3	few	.	CASSQVATGGTDTQYF	TGTGCCAGCAGCCAAGTCGCTACGGGAGGCACAGATACGCAGTATTTT
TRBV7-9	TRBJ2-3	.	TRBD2	CASSLNVGRETTQYF	TGTGCCAGCAGCTTAAATGTCGGGCGGGAGACTACGCAGTATTTT
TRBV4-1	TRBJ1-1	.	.	CASSQDPARNTEAFF	TGCGCCAGCAGCCAAGATCCAGCCAGGAACACTGAAGCTTTCTTT
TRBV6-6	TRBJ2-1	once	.	CASSDRDYNEQFF	TGTGCCAGCAGTGACCGAGACTACAATGAGCAGTTCTTC
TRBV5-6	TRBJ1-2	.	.	CASSLSEYGGYGYTF	TGTGCCAGCAGCTTGTCGGAGTACGGGGGCTATGGCTACACCTTC
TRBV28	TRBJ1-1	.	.	CASRYRVTGWEAFF	TGTGCCAGCAGATACAGGGTAACGGGGTGGGAAGCTTTCTTT
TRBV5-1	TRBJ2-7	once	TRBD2	CASSSGTSGIFTYEQYF	TGCGCCAGCAGCTCCGGGACTAGCGGGATTTTTACCTACGAGCAGTACTTC
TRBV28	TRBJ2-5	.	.	CASLRVGLQETQYF	TGTGCCAGCTTGCGCGTGGGCCTCCAAGAGACCCAGTACTTC
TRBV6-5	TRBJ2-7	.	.	CASTRRDEQYF	TGTGCCAGCACTCGGCGGGACGAGCAGTACTTC
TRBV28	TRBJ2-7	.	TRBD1	CASRAGTGGENPYEQYF	TGTGCCAGCAGAGCCGGGACAGGGGGCGAAAATCCCTACGAGCAGTACTTC
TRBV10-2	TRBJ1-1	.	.	CASNKNRPNTEAFF	TGCGCCAGCAATAAAAACAGGCCGAACACTGAAGCTTTCTTT
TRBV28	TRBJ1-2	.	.	CASSSRDDYGYTF	TGTGCCAGCAGTAGCCGGGACGACTATGGCTACACCTTC
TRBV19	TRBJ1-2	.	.	CASSIDRSGGYTF	TGTGCCAGTAGTATCGACAGGTCGGGTGGCTACACCTTC
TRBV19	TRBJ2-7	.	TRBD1	CASTLGPETGAYEQYF	TGTGCCAGCACACTAGGGCCCGAGACAGGGGCCTACGAGCAGTACTTC
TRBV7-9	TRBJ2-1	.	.	CASSTQGNEQFF	TGTGCCAGCAGCACCCAGGGCAATGAGCAGTTCTTC
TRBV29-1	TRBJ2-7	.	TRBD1	CSVEKGQGDEQYF	TGCAGCGTTGAAAAAGGCCAGGGGGACGAGCAGTACTTC
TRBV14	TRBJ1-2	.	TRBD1	CASSQWDRDWYGYTF	TGTGCCAGCAGCCAGTGGGACAGGGATTGGTATGGCTACACCTTC
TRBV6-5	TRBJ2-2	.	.	CASSYETAGELFF	TGTGCCAGCAGTTACGAGACGGCCGGGGAGCTGTTTTTT
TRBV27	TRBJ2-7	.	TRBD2	CASSPWTSGNEQYF	TGTGCCAGCAGCCCTTGGACTAGCGGAAACGAGCAGTACTTC
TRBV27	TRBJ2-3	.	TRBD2	CASHPGLPTDTQYF	TGTGCCAGCCATCCGGGACTACCTACAGATACGCAGTATTTT
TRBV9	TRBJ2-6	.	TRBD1	CASSVPTQGVGANVLTF	TGTGCCAGCAGCGTCCCCACGCAGGGGGTCGGGGCCAACGTCCTGACTTTC
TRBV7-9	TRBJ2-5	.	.	CASSLGAEETQYF	TGTGCCAGCAGCCTCGGGGCGGAAGAGACCCAGTACTTC
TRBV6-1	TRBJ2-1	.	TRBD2	CASSEYSAGRYNEQFF	TGTGCCAGCAGTGAGTACTCAGCGGGGAGGTACAATGAGCAGTTCTTC
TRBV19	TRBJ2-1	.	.	CASSIAGYNEQFF	TGTGCCAGTAGTATTGCAGGGTACAATGAGCAGTTCTTC
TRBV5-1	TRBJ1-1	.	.	CASSPWTDTEAFF	TGCGCCAGCAGCCCCTGGACAGACACTGAAGCTTTCTTT
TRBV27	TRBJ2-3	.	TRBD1	CATQTGGMADTQYF	TGTGCCACCCAGACAGGGGGTATGGCAGATACGCAGTATTTT
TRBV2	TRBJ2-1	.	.	CASVETGLAYPNEQFF	TGTGCCAGCGTCGAGACAGGGCTAGCGTATCCGAATGAGCAGTTCTTC
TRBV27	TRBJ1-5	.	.	CASSQGNSNQPQHF	TGTGCCAGCAGTCAGGGAAATAGCAATCAGCCCCAGCATTTT
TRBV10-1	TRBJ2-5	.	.	CASSEGNEAGETQYF	TGCGCCAGCAGTGAGGGGAACGAGGCGGGAGAGACCCAGTACTTC
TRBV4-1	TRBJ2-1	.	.	CASSQDRVSYNEQFF	TGCGCCAGCAGCCAAGACCGCGTGTCCTACAATGAGCAGTTCTTC
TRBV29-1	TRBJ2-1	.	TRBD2	CSVWGLAGVGEQFF	TGCAGCGTTTGGGGACTAGCGGGAGTAGGTGAGCAGTTCTTC
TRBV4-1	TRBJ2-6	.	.	CASSHDGTGLSGANVLTF	TGCGCCAGCAGCCATGATGGGACGGGCCTCTCTGGGGCCAACGTCCTGACTTTC
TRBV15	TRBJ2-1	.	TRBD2	CATSRDPGEGPYNEQFF	TGTGCCACCAGCAGAGATCCGGGGGAGGGACCATACAATGAGCAGTTCTTC
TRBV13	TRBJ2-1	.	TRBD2	CASSLGLAGGPLINEQFF	TGTGCCAGCAGCTTAGGTCTAGCGGGAGGGCCTCTTATCAATGAGCAGTTCTTC
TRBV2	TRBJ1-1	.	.	CASGGGRSTEAFF	TGTGCCAGCGGGGGGGGTAGGAGCACTGAAGCTTTCTTT
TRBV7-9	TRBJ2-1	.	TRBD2	CASSPSGRTYNEQFF	TGTGCCAGCAGCCCGAGCGGGAGGACCTACAATGAGCAGTTCTTC
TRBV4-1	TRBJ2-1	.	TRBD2	CASSLSGGSIYEQFF	TGCGCCAGCAGTTTGTCCGGCGGGAGTATCTATGAGCAGTTCTTC
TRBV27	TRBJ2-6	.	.	CASRPSLSGANVLTF	TGTGCCAGCAGACCCTCCCTCTCTGGGGCCAACGTCCTGACTTTC
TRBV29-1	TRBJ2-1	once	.	CSVDSGTVNEQFF	TGCAGCGTTGACTCCGGGACGGTAAATGAGCAGTTCTTC
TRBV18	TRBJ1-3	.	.	CASSPPLEQPRGNTIYF	TGTGCCAGCTCACCACCTCTGGAACAGCCTCGCGGAAACACCATATATTTT
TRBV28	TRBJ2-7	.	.	CASTLVGGSYEQYF	TGTGCCAGCACCCTTGTAGGGGGGTCCTACGAGCAGTACTTC
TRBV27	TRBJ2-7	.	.	CASSVGFGITEQYF	TGTGCCAGCAGTGTAGGATTCGGGATTACCGAGCAGTACTTC
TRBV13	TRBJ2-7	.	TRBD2	CASSLASGRAYEQYF	TGTGCCAGCAGCTTAGCTAGCGGGAGGGCCTACGAGCAGTACTTC
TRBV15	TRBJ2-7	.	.	CATSYSGYEQYF	TGTGCCACTTCATATTCGGGCTACGAGCAGTACTTC
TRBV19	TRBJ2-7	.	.	CASSKTVHESYEQYF	TGTGCCAGTAGTAAAACAGTCCATGAATCCTACGAGCAGTACTTC
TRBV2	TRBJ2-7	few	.	CASSEEGVPYEQYF	TGTGCCAGCAGTGAAGAAGGGGTCCCCTACGAGCAGTACTTC
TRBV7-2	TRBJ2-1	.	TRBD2	CASSLSGWEGRYNEQFF	TGTGCCAGCAGCCTTTCGGGTTGGGAGGGGCGCTACAATGAGCAGTTCTTC
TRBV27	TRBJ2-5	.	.	CASSFDRAGGRETQYF	TGTGCCAGCAGTTTCGATAGGGCCGGGGGAAGAGAGACCCAGTACTTC
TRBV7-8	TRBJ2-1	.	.	CASSLGSASNEQFF	TGTGCCAGCAGCTTAGGGTCAGCTAGCAATGAGCAGTTCTTC
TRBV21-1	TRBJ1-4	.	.	CASTMRVEGAVNEKLFF	TGTGCCAGCACCATGAGGGTAGAGGGGGCGGTTAATGAAAAACTGTTTTTT
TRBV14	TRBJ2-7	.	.	CASSQQGTSGRQYF	TGTGCCAGCAGCCAACAGGGGACGTCCGGGAGGCAGTACTTC
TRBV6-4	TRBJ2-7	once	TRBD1	CASSERQGPYEQYF	TGTGCCAGCAGCGAAAGACAGGGGCCCTACGAGCAGTACTTC